Shown below are 14 T cell receptor beta chains from a single sample sequenced in a study of beta chain features in type 1 diabetes. The sequenced template was cDNA made from the entire isolated RNA. Measured with immunoSEQ multiplex PCR; TCRdb has only the in-frame clones, and not every one. The table has 200,000 to 250,000 clones, around an eighth seen once. Source material: naive CD4+ T cells from blood. These receptors all come from a woman in her forties in good health.

This chain connects TRBV10-3 to TRBJ2-1; D remains unclear. V lost 9 bases and J lost 4, with 16 bases in between. Germline V lookup: CDR1 ENHRY, CDR2 SYGVKD. The CDR3 is 14 residues long. The CDR3 spells CAIGGSRSYNEQFF. The CDR3 bases are TGTGCCATAGGCGGTTCGCGGTCTTACAATGAGCAGTTCTTC.

This clone was seen a single time. This chain uses TRBV10-1 with TRBJ2-5; 11 bases match TRBD1. CDR3 length equals 14 residues. The germline V gene has CDR1 WNHNN and CDR2 SYGVQD (reference sequence). Trimming cost V 6 bases and J 5 bases; bases outside gene matches: 5. Written as DNA, the CDR3 is TGCGCCAGCAGCGGGGGACAGGGGGGCGAGACCCAGTACTTC. It translates to CASSGGQGGETQYF.

This rearrangement joins TRBV5-4 to TRBJ1-2, with TRBD1 matching 7 bases. The CDR3 runs 15 residues. The germline V gene has CDR1 SGHNT and CDR2 YYREEE (reference sequence). Germline trimming cut 5 bases from V and 4 bases from J; bases unmatched to any gene: 11. The CDR3: CASSDTRTGGYGYTF. The CDR3 bases are TGTGCCAGCAGTGATACCCGGACAGGAGGCTATGGCTACACCTTC.

This clone was seen only once. The chain carries TRBV18 and TRBJ2-7; TRBD1 aligns across 9 bases. There are 15 residues in the CDR3. Germline values: CDR1 KGHSH, CDR2 LQKENI. With V trimmed by 5 bases and J by 4 bases, 9 bases remained unmatched. CDR3 residues: CASSEGQGRGYEQYF. The CDR3, as DNA: TGTGCCAGCTCAGAGGGACAGGGTAGGGGGTACGAGCAGTACTTC.

The V and J genes are TRBV10-3 and TRBJ1-5; no clear D. The CDR3 has 14 amino acids. CDR1 and CDR2 from the germline V gene are ENHRY and SYGVKD. Between the trimmed V and J ends, which lost 4 bases and 1 base, there was a span of 8 bases. The chain's CDR3 is CAISAQRSNQPQHF. The DNA of the CDR3 is TGTGCCATCAGTGCTCAACGGAGCAATCAGCCCCAGCATTTT.

This clone has a handful of counts. The CDR3 loop is CASSVVDSGANEQFF. CDR3 in DNA: TGTGCCAGCAGCGTAGTTGATAGCGGGGCGAATGAGCAGTTCTTC. The chain employs TRBV9 and TRBJ2-1; 8 nucleotides line up with TRBD2. CDR3 length: 15 amino acids. V trimming: 0 bases; J trimming: 7 bases; junction bases outside the gene matches: 6. Looked up from germline, CDR1 is SGDLS and CDR2 is YYNGEE.

This clone has more than one count but fewer than ten. The rearrangement links TRBV18 to TRBJ2-2; the match to TRBD1 covers 8 bases. The CDR3 extends over 15 amino acids. CDR1 and CDR2 from the germline V gene are KGHSH and LQKENI. J gave up 4 bases and V 1 base, and 2 bases lay outside the gene matches. The CDR3 region is CASSPRTGSTGELFF. The CDR3 DNA sequence: TGTGCCAGCTCACCACGGACAGGGAGCACCGGGGAGCTGTTTTTT.

This clone came up a few times. This chain joins TRBV27 and TRBJ2-7; D ambiguous. The CDR3 sequence is 14 residues long. V was trimmed by 3 bases and J by 0 bases, leaving 9 bases between them. Germline V gene lookup returns CDR1 MNHEY and CDR2 SMNVEV (reference sequence). The CDR3 here is CASSFRYSSYEQYF. In nucleotides, the CDR3 is TGTGCCAGCAGTTTTCGGTACAGCTCCTACGAGCAGTACTTC.

The chain has TRBV6-5 and TRBJ2-4; perhaps TRBD2 as D (6 bases). V lost 6 bases to trimming and J lost 9 bases, with 12 bases between them. Germline-derived CDR1 and CDR2 are MNHEY and SVGAGI. There are 12 residues in the CDR3. The CDR3 loop is CASRSYGGIQYF. The CDR3 coding sequence is TGTGCCAGCAGGAGTTACGGGGGCATTCAGTACTTC.

The table lists this clone with a few counts. The V gene is TRBV7-8, the J gene TRBJ2-3; the match to TRBD2 covers 9 bases. The CDR3 is 17 amino acids. V gave up 7 bases and J gave up 2 bases; unmatched junction bases: 13. Germline V gene lookup returns CDR1 SGHVS and CDR2 FQNEAQ. The DNA of the CDR3 is TGTGCCAGCACCCGGTTGGAGGCGGGGGGGAACACAGATACGCAGTATTTT. This sequence encodes CASTRLEAGGNTDTQYF.

This clone was observed a handful of times. The chain is built from TRBV12-5 and TRBJ1-1, with D possibly being TRBD1 (5 bases). V was cut by 7 bases and J by 3 bases, with 12 bases left in between. The CDR3 sequence is 13 residues long. Germline V CDR1 and CDR2: LGHNT, FRNRAP. CDR3 nucleotide sequence: TGTGCTAGTGCCCCCTCAGGGCACACTGAAGCTTTCTTT. It specifies CASAPSGHTEAFF.

This rearrangement joins TRBV23-1 to TRBJ1-1; D might be TRBD1 (5 bases). TRBV23-1 is designated an ORF whose function remains uncertain. V was cut by 0 bases and J by 3 bases, with 11 bases left in between. The CDR3 length is 15 residues. The CDR3 DNA follows: TGCGCCAGCAGTCAATCTGGCAGGGTAGACACTGAAGCTTTCTTT. This translates into CASSQSGRVDTEAFF.

This clone was recorded at least ten times. This chain joins TRBV7-2 and TRBJ1-1; unclear D gene. Germline CDR1 and CDR2: SGHTA and FQGNSA. V was cut by 5 bases and J by 10 bases, with 14 bases left in between. The CDR3 runs 12 residues. This chain's CDR3 is CASSPRRFGAFF. CDR3 nucleotides: TGTGCCAGCAGCCCCAGGCGTTTCGGAGCTTTCTTT.

A few counts support this clone. J is TRBJ2-7 and V is TRBV11-2; 9 bases map to TRBD1. The CDR3 is 18 residues long. With V trimmed by 0 bases and J by 3 bases, 12 bases remained unmatched. The germline gives CDR1 SGHAT, CDR2 FQNNGV. The CDR3: CASSLDLLPGTGRYEQYF. Written as DNA, the CDR3 is TGTGCCAGCAGCTTAGATCTACTACCCGGGACAGGGCGCTACGAGCAGTACTTC.